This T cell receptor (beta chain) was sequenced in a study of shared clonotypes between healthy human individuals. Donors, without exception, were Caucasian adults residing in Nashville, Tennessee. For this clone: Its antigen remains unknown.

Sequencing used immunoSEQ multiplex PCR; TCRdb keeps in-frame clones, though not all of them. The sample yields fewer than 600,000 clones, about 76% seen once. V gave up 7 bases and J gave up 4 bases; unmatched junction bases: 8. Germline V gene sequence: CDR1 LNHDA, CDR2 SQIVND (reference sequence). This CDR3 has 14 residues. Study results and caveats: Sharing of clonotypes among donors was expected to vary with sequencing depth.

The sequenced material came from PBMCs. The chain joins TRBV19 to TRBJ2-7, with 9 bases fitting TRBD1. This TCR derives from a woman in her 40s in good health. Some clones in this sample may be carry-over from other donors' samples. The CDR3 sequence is CASTSGTGIYEQYF. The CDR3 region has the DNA TGTGCCAGTACATCCGGGACAGGGATTTACGAGCAGTACTTC.